The sequence of this TCR beta chain was determined in a study of T cell responses to AZD1222 COVID-19 vaccine. Assay: immunoSEQ multiplex PCR; the TCRdb copy retains only in-frame clones and omits some. The data hold tens of thousands of clones, with more than 75% observed a single time. Deletions cut 5 bases from V and 4 bases from J, with 12 bases between. The CDR3 spans 13 residues. Germline V gene sequence: CDR1 SGHKS, CDR2 YYEKEE (reference sequence). Sample: peripheral blood, taken 28 days after the second dose of the MenACWY control vaccine. The chain combines TRBV5-5 with TRBJ1-2; no clear D gene. The TCR originated in an adult who received the MenACWY meningococcal vaccine as a control. The CDR3 DNA reads as TGTGCCAGCAGTGACCGGGTTGTCTATGGCTACACCTTC. Its translation: CASSDRVVYGYTF.